The entry that follows covers one T cell receptor (beta chain) sequence. The data stem from a study of blood T cell repertoires in COVID-19. Study background: Specimens from acute and convalescent COVID-19 originated in the United States, Italy and Spain.

Profiled with immunoSEQ multiplex PCR; TCRdb holds only in-frame clones, not every one. The table records over 300,000 clones, about 83% of them present only once. V was trimmed by 0 bases and J by 0 bases, leaving 12 bases between them. CDR1 is WNHNN and CDR2 is SYGVQD in the germline V gene (reference sequence). This CDR3 is built from 17 residues. Source material: peripheral blood. The receptor was isolated from a woman in her forties or fifties with acute or convalescent COVID-19. This rearrangement joins TRBV10-1 to TRBJ2-1; D may be TRBD1 (5 bases). CDR3 in DNA: TGCGCCAGCAGTGAGTCGGGGCCTTCCAGCTCCTACAATGAGCAGTTCTTC. Translated, it gives CASSESGPSSSYNEQFF.